The text below deals with one T cell receptor beta chain. This CDR3 region has 14 residues. Trimming stripped 4 bases from V and 4 bases from J, with 10 bases between. Germline V CDR1 and CDR2: SEHNR, FQNEAQ (reference sequence). Per the original data handling: Amplification of reference gene primers provided the estimated nucleated cell counts. Sequencing used immunoSEQ multiplex PCR; TCRdb keeps in-frame clones, though not all of them. V and J calls and clone size follow that table, whereas D and trimming were derived from the DNA. The sample lists roughly 30,000 clones, almost 85% occurring once. The sample originates from a study of blood T cell repertoires in COVID-19. Study details: PBMCs, B-cell-depleted T cells, or T cells provided the cDNA or gDNA that made up the material.

Sequencing was done on a sample of peripheral blood. This chain connects TRBV7-9 to TRBJ2-2; perhaps TRBD1 as D (5 bases). This clonotype originated in a man aged 80 or over with active COVID-19. The DNA of the CDR3 is TGTGCCAGCAGCTCTCAGGGATCCACCGGGGAGCTGTTTTTT. Translated, it gives CASSSQGSTGELFF.